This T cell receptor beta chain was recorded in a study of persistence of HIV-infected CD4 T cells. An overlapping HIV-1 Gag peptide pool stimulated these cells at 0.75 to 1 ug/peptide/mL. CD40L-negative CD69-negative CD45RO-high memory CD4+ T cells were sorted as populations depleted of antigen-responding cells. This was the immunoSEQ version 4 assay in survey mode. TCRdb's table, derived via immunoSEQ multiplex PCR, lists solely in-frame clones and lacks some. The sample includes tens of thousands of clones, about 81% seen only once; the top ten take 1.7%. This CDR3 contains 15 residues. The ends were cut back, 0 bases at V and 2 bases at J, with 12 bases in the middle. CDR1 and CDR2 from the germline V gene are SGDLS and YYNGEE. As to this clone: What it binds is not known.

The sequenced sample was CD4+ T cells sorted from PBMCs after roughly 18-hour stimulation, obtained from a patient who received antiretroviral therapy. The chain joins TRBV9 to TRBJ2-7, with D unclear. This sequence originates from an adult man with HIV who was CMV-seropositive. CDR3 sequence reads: CASSVAGAATYEQYF. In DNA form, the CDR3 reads TGTGCCAGCAGCGTAGCGGGCGCGGCTACCTACGAGCAGTACTTC.